What follows describes a single TCR beta chain. This sample was taken from a study of shared clonotypes between healthy human individuals. J gave up 2 bases and V 4 bases, and 5 bases lay outside the gene matches. CDR1 and CDR2 from the germline V gene are SGDLS and YYNGEE. This CDR3 region has 15 residues. Data came from immunoSEQ multiplex PCR; TCRdb stores just in-frame clones and leaves some out. The sample records about 960,000 clones, around three quarters being singletons. This receptor was obtained from a young man in good health. V usage is TRBV9 and J usage is TRBJ2-3; TRBD2 matches 9 bases. The sample was memory CD4+ T cells sorted from blood. Subset noted: CD45RA-negative fraction. The CDR3 coding sequence is TGTGCCAGCAGCCGAACTAGCGGGTCCACAGATACGCAGTATTTT. It translates to CASSRTSGSTDTQYF.